This T cell receptor beta chain was captured in a study of STAT5B mutations in CD4+ large granular lymphocyte leukemia (dated by TCRdb to between 2022 and 2023). At the level of the whole study: Among healthy controls, the CDR3 'QG' motif was associated with a particular HLA allele. TCRbeta repertoires of CD4+ T-cell large granular lymphocyte leukemia patients were compared with those of healthy blood donors. Flow cytometry performed on FACSCanto II or FACSVerse showed that the purified fractions had more than 95% purity among lymphocytes. General conclusions and limits of the study: Enrichment of TRBV06-family usage was observed among the top patient clones (8/27) relative to healthy controls (2/35). The main leukemic clonotypes were found to be private to each patient, although around 24% of the main leukemic clonotypes were detected at low frequency in the non-leukemic repertoires of other patients. CD4-sorted patient repertoires appeared more clonal than healthy CD4+ repertoires, and this difference persisted after removing the putative leukemic clones. The data were not HLA-matched, and the relatively small sample size could explain the higher clonality seen in CD4+ compared with CD8+ T-LGLL.

V was cut back by 10 bases and J by 4 bases, leaving a gap of 17 bases between them. The CDR3, cysteine through phenylalanine, is 14 amino acids long. Here the CDR3 DNA is all that survives: 42 bases in frame from base 1. As encoded in the germline V gene, CDR1 is MDHEN while CDR2 is SYDVKM. The healthy control group was made up of some 38 blood donors, and the Finnish Red Cross blood service supplied their buffy coats. All TCR-sequenced material derived from peripheral blood: patient blood samples and healthy donor buffy coats. Ficoll-Hypaque gradient centrifugation was used to isolate peripheral blood mononuclear cells. CD4+ cells were magnetically purified from the buffy coats of healthy controls. The Gentra Puregene Cell and Tissue kit was used for genomic DNA extraction, and quantification was performed on a Qubit 2.0 fluorometer. About this clone: Which antigen it targets is not known. No per-base quality is available; no much larger clone lies one base away.

The immunoSEQ assay at survey resolution was used to sequence TCRbeta rearrangements from genomic DNA. For the original study's pipeline: In the TCR sequencing data, the lowest productive clonotype frequency that could be detected was 2.59 x 10-5. Analyses included only productive TCRbeta rearrangements, meaning complete and in-frame sequences. Simpson clonality, calculated in the immunoSEQ Analyzer version 3.0, was used as the measure of sample clonality. Based on frequency, clones were grouped as very rare, small, medium, large (1-20%) or hyperexpanded (>20%). Generation probabilities were estimated with OLGA 1.2.3, V-gene circos plots were made with VDJtools, specificities were searched in VDJdb, and CDR3 motifs were identified with GLIPH. In TCRdb, the immuneACCESS table is reduced to in-frame sequences with V and J assigned. These tables do not hold every clone; where another copy was compared, an unresolved V gene accounts for under half, and the others remain unexplained. V and J calls and clone size are given by that table; D and trimming were obtained from the DNA. For this sample there are about 38,000 clones; 85% appear just once. Together, the top ten hold under 1.5% of the sample.

The rearrangement combines TRBV28 with TRBJ1-5; matching of 6 bases hints at TRBD1 as the D gene. The origin of this receptor is a human donor in good health. Sequenced sample: CD4+ T cells from blood buffy coats. This receptor carries the CDR3 CATPGSGANQPQHF. The DNA reads TGTGCCACCCCAGGGTCAGGGGCAAATCAGCCCCAGCATTTT.